These 13 T cell receptor beta chains were all obtained from the same sample, sequenced in a study of sequential checkpoint blockade in melanoma. Treatment given: randomized to nivolumab then ipilimumab (arm A) or the reverse (arm B). Clones were read by immunoSEQ multiplex PCR, and TCRdb kept only the in-frame ones, dropping some. The table includes around 15,000 clones, 90% to 95% detected once. This sample comprised CD8+ T cells sorted from blood (inferred from file names), obtained from a patient given nivolumab and ipilimumab in sequence. Receptors were obtained from a human donor with melanoma.

DNA of the CDR3: TGTGCCAGCAGCCAAGTTGAGGGTAGGGCCGGGAGTGAAGCTTTCTTT. It codes for CASSQVEGRAGSEAFF. The chain uses TRBV4-2 and TRBJ1-1, with D unclear. CDR3 length: 16 amino acids. V lost 1 base to trimming and J lost 7 bases, with 19 bases between them. Per the germline V gene, CDR1 is LGHNA and CDR2 is YNFKEQ.

This chain uses TRBV5-1 with TRBJ1-1; possibly TRBD1 for D (6 bases). The CDR3 length is 14 residues. The germline V and J ends were trimmed by 0 bases and 5 bases, with 11 bases remaining between them. CDR1 and CDR2 from the germline V gene are SGHRS and YFSETQ. CDR3 DNA sequence: TGCGCCAGCAGCTTGGCAGGGGCCGAGACTGAAGCTTTCTTT. It yields the protein CASSLAGAETEAFF. The full variable domain, in which reference TRBV5-1 and TRBJ1-1 provide the parts outside the CDR3, is KAGVTQTPRYLIKTRGQQVTLSCSPISGHRSVSWYQQTPGQGLQFLFEYFSETQRNKGNFPGRFSGRQFSNSRSEMNVSTLELGDSALYLCASSLAGAETEAFFGQGTRLTVV.

The chain recombines TRBV7-6 with TRBJ2-7, with 8 bases that match TRBD2. With V trimmed by 5 bases and J by 1 base, 10 bases remained unmatched. Germline V gives CDR1 SGHVS, CDR2 FNYEAQ. This CDR3 is 16 amino acids long. For the CDR3, the DNA is TGTGCCAGCAGCCCACGGTCCGGGACTAGGTCCTACGAGCAGTACTTC. Translating it yields CASSPRSGTRSYEQYF.

CDR3 sequence (DNA): TGTGCCAGCAGGCGGTCCTACGAGCAGTACGTC. This sequence encodes CASRRSYEQYV. The rearrangement joins TRBV11-2 to TRBJ2-7; D is undetermined. Germline V CDR1 and CDR2: SGHAT, FQNNGV. Trimming took 6 bases from V and 1 from J, leaving 4 bases between them. CDR3 length equals 11 residues.

Comments on this clone: Other DNA sequences in this specimen translate into the identical CDR3. The J gene is TRBJ1-2, the V gene TRBV2; 10 bases match TRBD1. V dropped 7 bases and J dropped 0; count of bases not matched to a gene: 11. This CDR3 is 17 amino acids long. The germline gives CDR1 SNHLY, CDR2 FYNNEI. CDR3 sequence (DNA): TGTGCCAGCACCCCCCCCGGGACAGGGGTCTCTAACTATGGCTACACCTTC. It yields the protein CASTPPGTGVSNYGYTF.

J is TRBJ1-1 and V is TRBV19, with TRBD1 matching over 7 bases. CDR1 is LNHDA and CDR2 is SQIVND in the germline V gene (reference sequence). V gave up 1 base and J gave up 0 bases; unmatched junction bases: 5. CDR3 length: 16 residues. CDR3 sequence reads: CASSIGQGFMNTEAFF. CDR3 sequence (DNA): TGTGCCAGTAGTATAGGACAGGGTTTTATGAACACTGAAGCTTTCTTT.

The genes are TRBV27 and TRBJ1-1; 9 bases are shared with TRBD1. The CDR3 loop spans 15 amino acids. The V segment lost 3 bases and the J segment 5 bases; nucleotides outside the gene matches: 7. CDR1 and CDR2 (germline): MNHEY, SMNVEV (reference sequence). CDR3 sequence: CASSFAGTGITEAFF. The CDR3 coding sequence is TGTGCCAGCAGTTTTGCCGGGACAGGGATTACTGAAGCTTTCTTT.

The chain uses TRBV27 and TRBJ1-2, with no clear D. The CDR3 covers 13 residues. Trimming removed 5 bases from V and 2 bases from J, with 9 bases in between. From germline, CDR1 is MNHEY and CDR2 SMNVEV (reference sequence). The CDR3 DNA follows: TGTGCCAGCAGTCCGGGAGTAAACTATGGCTACACCTTC. As protein: CASSPGVNYGYTF.

The rearrangement joins TRBV28 to TRBJ1-6; unclear D gene. The CDR3 is made up of 14 amino acids. Germline values: CDR1 MDHEN, CDR2 SYDVKM. The germline V and J ends were trimmed by 5 bases and 4 bases, with 9 bases remaining between them. In DNA form, the CDR3 reads TGTGCCAGCAGTCCGCAGGCGTATAATTCACCCCTCCACTTT. Protein sequence: CASSPQAYNSPLHF.

The genes are TRBV7-9 and TRBJ1-1; unclear D gene. This CDR3 has 13 residues. The ends were cut back, 4 bases at V and 0 bases at J, with 6 bases in the middle. Per the germline V gene, CDR1 is SEHNR and CDR2 is FQNEAQ (reference sequence). As DNA, the CDR3 is TGTGCCAGCAGCTCTATATTGAACACTGAAGCTTTCTTT. Translation: CASSSILNTEAFF.

The chain uses TRBV28 and TRBJ2-7; tentatively, D is TRBD1 (5 bases). V was pared by 6 bases and J by 6 bases, with 15 bases between. The CDR3 has 13 amino acids. Germline V lookup: CDR1 MDHEN, CDR2 SYDVKM. CDR3 amino acids: CASRGRESSEQYV. The CDR3 DNA is TGTGCCAGCAGGGGCAGGGAATCAAGCGAGCAGTACGTC.

The gene calls are TRBV6-1 and TRBJ2-7; tentatively, D is TRBD2 (6 bases). Germline V gene data show CDR1 as MNHNS and CDR2 as SASEGT. The CDR3 is made up of 15 amino acids. The V end was cut by 7 bases, the J end by 2 bases, with 18 bases between. The CDR3 region is CASTTFSGEAYEQYF. CDR3 DNA sequence: TGTGCCAGCACCACGTTTTCGGGGGAGGCCTACGAGCAGTACTTC.

The chain combines TRBV4-1 with TRBJ2-7; 10 nucleotides line up with TRBD1. Looked up from germline, CDR1 is MGHRA and CDR2 is YSYEKL. This CDR3 has 15 amino acids. V shed 5 bases, J shed 3 bases, and the junction held 7 bases outside the gene matches. The CDR3: CASSDRTGGGYEQYF. In DNA, the CDR3 is TGCGCCAGCAGCGACAGGACAGGGGGGGGCTACGAGCAGTACTTC.